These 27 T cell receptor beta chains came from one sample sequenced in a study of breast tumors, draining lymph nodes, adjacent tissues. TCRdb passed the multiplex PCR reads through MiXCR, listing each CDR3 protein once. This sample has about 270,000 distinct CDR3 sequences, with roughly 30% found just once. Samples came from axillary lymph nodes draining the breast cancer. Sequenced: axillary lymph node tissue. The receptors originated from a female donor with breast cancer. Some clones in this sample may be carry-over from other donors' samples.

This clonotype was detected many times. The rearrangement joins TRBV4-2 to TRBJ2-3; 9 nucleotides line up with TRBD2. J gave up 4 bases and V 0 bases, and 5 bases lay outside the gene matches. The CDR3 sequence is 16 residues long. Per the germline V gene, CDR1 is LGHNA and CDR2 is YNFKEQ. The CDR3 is CASSQESAGGADTQYF. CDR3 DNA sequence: TGTGCCAGCAGCCAAGAAAGCGCGGGGGGGGCAGATACGCAGTATTTT.

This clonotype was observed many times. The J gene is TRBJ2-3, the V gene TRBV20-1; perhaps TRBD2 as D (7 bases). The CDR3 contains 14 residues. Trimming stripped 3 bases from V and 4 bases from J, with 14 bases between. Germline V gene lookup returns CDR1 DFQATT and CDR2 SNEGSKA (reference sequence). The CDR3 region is CSASSRGGADTQYF. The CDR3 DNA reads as TGCAGTGCTAGCAGTAGGGGGGGCGCAGATACGCAGTATTTT.

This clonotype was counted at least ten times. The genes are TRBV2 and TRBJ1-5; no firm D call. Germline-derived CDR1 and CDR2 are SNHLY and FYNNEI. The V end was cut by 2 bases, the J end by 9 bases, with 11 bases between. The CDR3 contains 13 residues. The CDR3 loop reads CASSEQLVGPQHF. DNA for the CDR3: TGTGCCAGCAGTGAACAGCTTGTGGGGCCCCAGCATTTT.

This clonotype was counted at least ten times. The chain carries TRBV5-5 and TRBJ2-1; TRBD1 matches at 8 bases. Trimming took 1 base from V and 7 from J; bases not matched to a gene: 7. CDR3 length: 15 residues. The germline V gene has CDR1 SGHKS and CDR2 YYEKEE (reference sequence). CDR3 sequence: CASSLRTGWGNEQFF. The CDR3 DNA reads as TGTGCCAGCAGCTTGAGGACAGGGTGGGGGAATGAGCAGTTCTTC.

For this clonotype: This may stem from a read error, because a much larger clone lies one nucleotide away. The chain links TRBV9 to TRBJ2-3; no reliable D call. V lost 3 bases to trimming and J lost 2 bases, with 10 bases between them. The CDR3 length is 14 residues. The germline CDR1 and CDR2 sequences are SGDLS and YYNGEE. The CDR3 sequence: CASSATDSTDTQYF. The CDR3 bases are TGTGCCAGCAGCGCAACAGATTCCACAGATACGCAGTATTTT. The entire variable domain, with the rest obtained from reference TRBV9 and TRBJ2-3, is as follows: DSGVTQTPKHLITATGQRVTLRCSPRSGDLSVYWYQQSLDQGLQFLIQYYNGEERAKGNILERFSAQQFPDLHSELNLSSLELGDSALYFCASSATDSTDTQYFGPGTRLTVL.

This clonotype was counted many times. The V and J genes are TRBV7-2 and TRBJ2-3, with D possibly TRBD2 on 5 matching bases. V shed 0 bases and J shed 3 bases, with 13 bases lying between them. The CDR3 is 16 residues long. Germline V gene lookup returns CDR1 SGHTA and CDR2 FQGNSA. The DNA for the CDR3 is TGTGCCAGCAGCTTAGCGTTTCGTCTAGCTACAGATACGCAGTATTTT. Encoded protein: CASSLAFRLATDTQYF.

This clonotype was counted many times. CDR3 residues: CASSLARTSSRGDTQYF. DNA of the CDR3: TGCGCCAGCAGCTTGGCCCGGACTTCAAGTCGGGGAGATACGCAGTATTTT. The chain has TRBV5-1 and TRBJ2-3, with D perhaps TRBD2 (5 bases). This CDR3 comprises 17 residues. V lost 0 bases, J lost 5 bases, and 19 bases lay in between. The germline gives CDR1 SGHRS, CDR2 YFSETQ. The full variable domain, completed using reference TRBV5-1 and TRBJ2-3, is KAGVTQTPRYLIKTRGQQVTLSCSPISGHRSVSWYQQTPGQGLQFLFEYFSETQRNKGNFPGRFSGRQFSNSRSEMNVSTLELGDSALYLCASSLARTSSRGDTQYFGPGTRLTVL.

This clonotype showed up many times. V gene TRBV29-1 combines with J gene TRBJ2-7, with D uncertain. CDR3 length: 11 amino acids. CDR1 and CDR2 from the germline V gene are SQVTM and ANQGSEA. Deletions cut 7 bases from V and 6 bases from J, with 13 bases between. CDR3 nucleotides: TGCAGCGGTGAGGTTTCAGGCGAGCAGTACTTC. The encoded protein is CSGEVSGEQYF.

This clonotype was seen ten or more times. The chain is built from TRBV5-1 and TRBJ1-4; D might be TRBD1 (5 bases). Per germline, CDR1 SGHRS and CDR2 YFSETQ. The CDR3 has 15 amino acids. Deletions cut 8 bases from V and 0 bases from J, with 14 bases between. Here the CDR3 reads CASSRGGSTNEKLFF. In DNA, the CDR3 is TGCGCCAGTTCCCGTGGGGGGTCAACTAATGAAAAACTGTTTTTT. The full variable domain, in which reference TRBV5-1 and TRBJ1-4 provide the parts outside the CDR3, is KAGVTQTPRYLIKTRGQQVTLSCSPISGHRSVSWYQQTPGQGLQFLFEYFSETQRNKGNFPGRFSGRQFSNSRSEMNVSTLELGDSALYLCASSRGGSTNEKLFFGSGTQLSVL.

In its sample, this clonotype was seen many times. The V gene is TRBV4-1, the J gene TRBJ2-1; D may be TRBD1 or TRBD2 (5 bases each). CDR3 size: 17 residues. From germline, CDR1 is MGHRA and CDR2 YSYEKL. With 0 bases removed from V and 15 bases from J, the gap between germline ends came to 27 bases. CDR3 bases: TGCGCCAGCAGCCAAGATCATATATTGGGGGATCGGCTCCCTGGGTTCTTC. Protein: CASSQDHILGDRLPGFF.

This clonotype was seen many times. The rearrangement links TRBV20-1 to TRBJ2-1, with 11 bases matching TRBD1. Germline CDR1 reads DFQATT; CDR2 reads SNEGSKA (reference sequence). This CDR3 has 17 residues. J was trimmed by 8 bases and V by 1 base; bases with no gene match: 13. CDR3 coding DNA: TGCAGTGCTAGAGTAGTTGGGTCCGGGACAGGGGGATATGAGCAGTTCTTC. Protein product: CSARVVGSGTGGYEQFF.

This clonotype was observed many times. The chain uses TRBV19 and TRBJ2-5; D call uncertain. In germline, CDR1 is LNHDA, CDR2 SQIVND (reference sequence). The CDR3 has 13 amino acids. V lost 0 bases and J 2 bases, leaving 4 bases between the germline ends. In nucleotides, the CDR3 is TGTGCCAGTAGTATAGACAGGCAAGAGACCCAGTACTTC. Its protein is CASSIDRQETQYF.

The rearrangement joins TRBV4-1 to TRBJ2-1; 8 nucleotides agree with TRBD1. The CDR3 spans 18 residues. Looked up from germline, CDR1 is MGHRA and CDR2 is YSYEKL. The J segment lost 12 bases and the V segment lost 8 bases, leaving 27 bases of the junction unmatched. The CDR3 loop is CASGPMTGEWTTLERQFF. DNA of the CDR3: TGCGCCAGCGGCCCAATGACAGGGGAGTGGACTACCCTGGAAAGGCAGTTCTTC.

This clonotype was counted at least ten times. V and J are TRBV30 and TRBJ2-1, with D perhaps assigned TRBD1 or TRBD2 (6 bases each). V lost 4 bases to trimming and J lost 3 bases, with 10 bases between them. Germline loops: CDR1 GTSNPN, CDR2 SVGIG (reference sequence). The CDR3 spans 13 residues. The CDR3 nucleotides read TGTGCCTGGACCGGGGGACACTACAATGAGCAGTTCTTC. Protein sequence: CAWTGGHYNEQFF.

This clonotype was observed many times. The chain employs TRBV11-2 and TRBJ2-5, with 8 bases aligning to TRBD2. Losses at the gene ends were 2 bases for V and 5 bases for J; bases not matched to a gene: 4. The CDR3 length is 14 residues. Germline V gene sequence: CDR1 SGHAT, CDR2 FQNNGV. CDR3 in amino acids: CASSLLPSGETQYF. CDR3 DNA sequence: TGTGCCAGCAGCTTACTCCCTAGCGGGGAGACCCAGTACTTC.

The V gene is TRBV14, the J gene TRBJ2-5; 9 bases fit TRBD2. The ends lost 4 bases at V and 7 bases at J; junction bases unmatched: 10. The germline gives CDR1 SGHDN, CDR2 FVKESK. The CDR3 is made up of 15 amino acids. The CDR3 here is CASSPPGLARGTQYF. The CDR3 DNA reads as TGTGCCAGCAGCCCCCCGGGACTAGCTCGAGGGACCCAGTACTTC.

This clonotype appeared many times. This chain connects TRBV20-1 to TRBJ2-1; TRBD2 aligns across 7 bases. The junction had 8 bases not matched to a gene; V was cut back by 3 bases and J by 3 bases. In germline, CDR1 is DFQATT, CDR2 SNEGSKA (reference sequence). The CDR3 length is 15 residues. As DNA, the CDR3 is TGCAGTGCTAGGACTTTCGAGCGGGGCTACAATGAGCAGTTCTTC. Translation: CSARTFERGYNEQFF.

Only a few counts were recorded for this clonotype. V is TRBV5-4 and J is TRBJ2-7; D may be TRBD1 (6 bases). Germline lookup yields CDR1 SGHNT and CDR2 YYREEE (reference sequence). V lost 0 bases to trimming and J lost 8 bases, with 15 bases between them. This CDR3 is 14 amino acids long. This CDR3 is CASSLGAGETKQYF. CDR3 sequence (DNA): TGTGCCAGCAGCTTGGGAGCAGGGGAAACCAAGCAGTACTTC.

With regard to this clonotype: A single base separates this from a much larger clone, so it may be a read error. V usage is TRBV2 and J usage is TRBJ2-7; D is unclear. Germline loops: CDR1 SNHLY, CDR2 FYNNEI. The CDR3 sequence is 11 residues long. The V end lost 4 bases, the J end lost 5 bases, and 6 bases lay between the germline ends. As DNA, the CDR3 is TGTGCCAGCAGTGGCACTCACGAGCAGTACTTC. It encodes CASSGTHEQYF.

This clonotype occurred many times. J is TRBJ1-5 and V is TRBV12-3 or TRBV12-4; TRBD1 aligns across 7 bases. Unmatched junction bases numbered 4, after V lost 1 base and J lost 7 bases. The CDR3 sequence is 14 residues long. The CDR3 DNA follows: TGTGCCAGCAGTTTAGGACTGACAGGGCAGCCCCAGCATTTT. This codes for CASSLGLTGQPQHF.

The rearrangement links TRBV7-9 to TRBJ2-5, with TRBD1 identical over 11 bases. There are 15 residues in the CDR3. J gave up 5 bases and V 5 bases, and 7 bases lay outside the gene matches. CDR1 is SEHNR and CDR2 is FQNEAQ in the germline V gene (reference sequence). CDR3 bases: TGTGCCAGCAGCCTGGACAGGGGGCTCGGGGAGACCCAGTACTTC. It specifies CASSLDRGLGETQYF.

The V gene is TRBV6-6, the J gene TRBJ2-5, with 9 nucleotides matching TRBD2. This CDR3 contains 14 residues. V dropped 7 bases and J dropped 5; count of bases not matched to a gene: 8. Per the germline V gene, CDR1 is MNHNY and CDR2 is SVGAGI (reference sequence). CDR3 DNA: TGTGCCAGCAAACAAGCGGGAGGTGGGGAGACCCAGTACTTC. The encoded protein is CASKQAGGGETQYF.

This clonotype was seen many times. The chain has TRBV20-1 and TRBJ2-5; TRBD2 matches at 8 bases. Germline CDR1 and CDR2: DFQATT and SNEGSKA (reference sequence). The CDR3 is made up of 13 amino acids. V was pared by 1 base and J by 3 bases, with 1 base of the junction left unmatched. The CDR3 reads CSARAAGEETQYF. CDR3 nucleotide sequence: TGCAGTGCTAGAGCAGCGGGAGAAGAGACCCAGTACTTC.

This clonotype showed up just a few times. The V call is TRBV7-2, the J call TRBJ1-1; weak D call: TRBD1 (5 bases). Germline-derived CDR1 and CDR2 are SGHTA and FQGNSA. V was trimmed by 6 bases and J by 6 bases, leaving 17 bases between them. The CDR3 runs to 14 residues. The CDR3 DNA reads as TGTGCCAGCAGTAGGCCGAAGGGGAAGGCTGAAGCTTTCTTT. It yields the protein CASSRPKGKAEAFF.

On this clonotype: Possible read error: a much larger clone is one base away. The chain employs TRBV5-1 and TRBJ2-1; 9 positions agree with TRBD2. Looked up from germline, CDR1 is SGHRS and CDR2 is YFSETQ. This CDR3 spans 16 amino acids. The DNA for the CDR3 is TGCGCCAGCAGCTTGGGCGGGAGGGCTTCCTACAATGGGCAGTTCTTC. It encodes CASSLGGRASYNGQFF. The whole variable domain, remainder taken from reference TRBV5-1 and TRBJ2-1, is KAGVTQTPRYLIKTRGQQVTLSCSPISGHRSVSWYQQTPGQGLQFLFEYFSETQRNKGNFPGRFSGRQFSNSRSEMNVSTLELGDSALYLCASSLGGRASYNGQFFGPGTRLTVL.

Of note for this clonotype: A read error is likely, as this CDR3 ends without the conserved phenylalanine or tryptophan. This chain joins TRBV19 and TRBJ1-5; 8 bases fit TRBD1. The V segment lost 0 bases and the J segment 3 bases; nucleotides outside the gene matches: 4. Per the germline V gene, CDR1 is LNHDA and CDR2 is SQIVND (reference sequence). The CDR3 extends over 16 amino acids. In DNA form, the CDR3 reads TGTGCCAGTAGTATAGACCGGGACAGGTTCAATCAGCCCCAGCATTCT. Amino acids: CASSIDRDRFNQPQHS.

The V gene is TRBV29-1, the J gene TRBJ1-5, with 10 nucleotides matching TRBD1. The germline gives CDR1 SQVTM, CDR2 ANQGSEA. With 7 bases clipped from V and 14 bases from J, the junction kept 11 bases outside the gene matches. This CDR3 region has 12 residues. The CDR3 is CSASTGGQGEHF. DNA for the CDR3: TGCAGCGCATCGACAGGGGGCCAGGGCGAGCATTTT.